This TCR beta chain was captured in a study of blood T cell repertoires in COVID-19. Participants were aged about 18 to 95 years, lived in under 25 US areas, and enrolled virtually. Method: immunoSEQ multiplex PCR; TCRdb's copy keeps in-frame clones and lacks some. The table records under 350,000 clones, approximately 83% of them present only once. After removal of 3 bases from V and 7 bases from J, the junction contained 2 bases not matched to a gene. Germline CDR1 is LNHDA and CDR2 is SQIVND (reference sequence). The CDR3 is 12 residues long. The sequence came from a woman in her 40s with acute COVID-19. The chain has TRBV19 and TRBJ1-1; TRBD1 matches at 7 bases. Sequenced: PBMCs or T cells enriched from blood (not recorded which). The CDR3 region is CASSIQGDEAFF. CDR3 DNA sequence: TGTGCCAGTAGTATTCAGGGGGATGAAGCTTTCTTT.